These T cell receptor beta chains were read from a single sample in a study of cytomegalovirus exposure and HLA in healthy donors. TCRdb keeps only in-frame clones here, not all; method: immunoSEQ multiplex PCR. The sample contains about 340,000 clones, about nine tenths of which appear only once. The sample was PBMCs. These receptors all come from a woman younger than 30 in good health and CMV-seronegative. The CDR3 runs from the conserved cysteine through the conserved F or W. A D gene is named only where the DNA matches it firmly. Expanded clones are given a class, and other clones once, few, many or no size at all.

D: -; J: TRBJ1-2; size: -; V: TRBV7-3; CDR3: CASSLVPPSSNYGYTF; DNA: TGTGCCAGCAGCTTAGTGCCGCCGTCGAGTAACTATGGCTACACCTTC
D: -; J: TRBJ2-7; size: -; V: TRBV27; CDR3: CALTGDNRTYEQYF; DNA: TGTGCCCTAACTGGGGACAATAGGACCTACGAGCAGTACTTC
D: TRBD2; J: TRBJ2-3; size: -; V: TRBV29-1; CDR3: CSVTVAGTSTDTQYF; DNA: TGCAGCGTTACAGTAGCGGGGACTAGCACAGATACGCAGTATTTT
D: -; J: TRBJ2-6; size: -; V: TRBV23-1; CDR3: CASSQSFMEGSSSSGANVLTF; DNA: TGCGCCAGCAGTCAATCCTTTATGGAGGGGTCGTCGAGCTCTGGGGCCAACGTCCTGACTTTC
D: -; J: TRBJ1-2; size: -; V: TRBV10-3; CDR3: CAISEVFRDANYGYTF; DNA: TGTGCCATCAGTGAGGTATTCAGGGATGCTAACTATGGCTACACCTTC
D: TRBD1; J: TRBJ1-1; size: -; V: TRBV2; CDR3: CASSDGVTGGTEAFF; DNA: TGTGCCAGCAGTGATGGGGTTACAGGGGGCACTGAAGCTTTCTTT
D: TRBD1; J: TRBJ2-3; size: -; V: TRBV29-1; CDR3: CSVEDDGQGTDTQYF; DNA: TGCAGCGTTGAAGATGACGGACAGGGCACAGATACGCAGTATTTT
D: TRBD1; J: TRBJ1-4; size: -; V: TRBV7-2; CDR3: CASSADRSNEKLFF; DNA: TGTGCCAGCAGCGCGGACAGGTCAAATGAAAAACTGTTTTTT
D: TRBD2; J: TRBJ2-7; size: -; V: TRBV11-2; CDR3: CASSIRSGSWNEQYF; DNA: TGTGCCAGCTCCATACGTAGCGGGAGTTGGAACGAGCAGTACTTC
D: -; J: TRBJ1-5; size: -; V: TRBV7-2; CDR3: CASSFNTANQPQHF; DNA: TGTGCCAGCAGCTTTAATACAGCCAATCAGCCCCAGCATTTT
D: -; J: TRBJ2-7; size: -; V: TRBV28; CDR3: CATRGGNEYEQYF; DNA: TGTGCCACCCGTGGAGGGAACGAGTACGAGCAGTACTTC
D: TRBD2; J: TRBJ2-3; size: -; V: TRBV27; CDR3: CASSFYRSGINTQYF; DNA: TGTGCCAGCAGTTTCTATCGTAGCGGGATAAATACGCAGTATTTT
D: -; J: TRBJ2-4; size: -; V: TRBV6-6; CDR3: CASSYSREGDIQYF; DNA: TGTGCCAGCAGTTACTCGAGAGAGGGAGACATTCAGTACTTC
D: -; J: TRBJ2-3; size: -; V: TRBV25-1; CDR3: CASSVSRGPRGADTQYF; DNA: TGTGCCAGCAGTGTATCCCGGGGTCCGCGAGGTGCAGATACGCAGTATTTT
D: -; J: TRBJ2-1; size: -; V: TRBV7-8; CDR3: CASSTGRGGVRNEQFF; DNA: TGTGCCAGCAGCACGGGTAGGGGTGGGGTTCGCAATGAGCAGTTCTTC
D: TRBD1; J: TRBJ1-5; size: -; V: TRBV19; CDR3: CAESRGLGQPQHF; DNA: TGTGCCGAATCCAGGGGGCTAGGACAGCCCCAGCATTTT
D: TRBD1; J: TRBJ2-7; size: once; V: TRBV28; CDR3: CASRVGDRDPYEQYF; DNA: TGTGCCAGCAGGGTCGGTGACAGGGACCCCTACGAGCAGTACTTC
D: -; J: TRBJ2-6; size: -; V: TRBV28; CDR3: CASSSPGPFEGANVLTF; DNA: TGTGCCAGCAGTTCCCCAGGGCCGTTCGAGGGGGCCAACGTCCTGACTTTC
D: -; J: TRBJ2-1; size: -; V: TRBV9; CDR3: CASSVEGESSYNEQFF; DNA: TGTGCCAGCAGCGTAGAGGGAGAGAGCTCCTACAATGAGCAGTTCTTC
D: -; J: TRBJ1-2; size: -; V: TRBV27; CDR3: CASSLWPGGGYTF; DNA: TGTGCCAGCAGTTTATGGCCAGGAGGAGGCTACACCTTC
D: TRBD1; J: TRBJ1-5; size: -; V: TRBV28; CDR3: CASGRTGQGNQPQHF; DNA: TGTGCCAGCGGACGAACAGGACAGGGGAACCAGCCCCAGCATTTT
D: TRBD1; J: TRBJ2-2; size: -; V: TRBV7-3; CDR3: CASSAGQGGTGELFF; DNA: TGTGCCAGCAGCGCGGGACAGGGGGGCACCGGGGAGCTGTTTTTT
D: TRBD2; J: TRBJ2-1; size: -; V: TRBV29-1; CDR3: CSVSGTSVLNEQFF; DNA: TGCAGCGTCTCCGGGACTAGCGTCCTCAATGAGCAGTTCTTC
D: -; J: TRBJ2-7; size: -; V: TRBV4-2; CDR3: CASNRDESEQYF; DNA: TGTGCCAGCAACAGGGACGAATCAGAGCAGTACTTC
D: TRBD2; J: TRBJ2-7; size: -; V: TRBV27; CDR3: CASSSVSGPFSYEQYF; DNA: TGTGCCAGCAGTTCCGTTAGCGGGCCCTTCTCCTACGAGCAGTACTTC
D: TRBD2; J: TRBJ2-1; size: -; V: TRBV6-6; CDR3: CASSEGGYNEQFF; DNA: TGTGCCAGCAGCGAGGGAGGGTACAATGAGCAGTTCTTC
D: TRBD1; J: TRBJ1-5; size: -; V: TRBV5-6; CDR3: CASSLRDRGGNQPQHF; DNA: TGTGCCAGCAGCCTCCGGGACAGGGGTGGAAATCAGCCCCAGCATTTT
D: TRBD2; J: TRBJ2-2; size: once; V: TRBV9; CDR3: CASSPHAAGGLTGELFF; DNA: TGTGCCAGCAGCCCCCACGCAGCGGGGGGACTCACCGGGGAGCTGTTTTTT
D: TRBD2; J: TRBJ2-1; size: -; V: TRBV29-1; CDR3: CSVEPGTSGRYNEQFF; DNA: TGCAGCGTTGAGCCCGGGACTAGCGGGAGGTACAATGAGCAGTTCTTC
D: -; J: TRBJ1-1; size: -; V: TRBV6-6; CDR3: CASSATNENTEAFF; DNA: TGTGCCAGCAGCGCGACAAATGAGAACACTGAAGCTTTCTTT